This T cell receptor (beta chain) came from a study of immune evolution from preneoplasia to lung adenocarcinoma. This clone was seen a few times. V was trimmed by 1 base and J by 13 bases, leaving 8 bases between them. The CDR3 loop spans 11 amino acids. Germline CDR1 and CDR2: SNHLY and FYNNEI. This table comes from immunoSEQ multiplex PCR, and its TCRdb copy is limited to in-frame clones, with some not included. The sample has 3,500 to 4,500 clones; about 80% are singletons. The chain uses TRBV2 and TRBJ2-1; D might be TRBD1 or TRBD2, each matching 5 bases. Sequencing was carried out using FFPE adjacent normal lung tissue. This TCR was sampled from a person aged 55-85 years with lung adenocarcinoma. The CDR3, as DNA: TGTGCCAGCAGTGAAGGGGGGATACAGTTCTTC. Its translation is CASSEGGIQFF.